Below are 23 T cell receptor beta chains sequenced from a single sample in a study of shared clonotypes between healthy human individuals. Assay: immunoSEQ multiplex PCR; the TCRdb copy retains only in-frame clones and omits some. The sample records about 1.1 million clones, approximately 77% being singletons. Sequencing was done on a sample of memory CD4+ T cells from PBMCs. The subset here: CD45RA-negative fraction. Source of these receptors: a man between 18 and 35 years old in good health. Some clones in this sample may be carry-over from other donors' samples.

The chain couples TRBV28 to TRBJ1-2; 9 bases are shared with TRBD1. CDR3 length: 15 amino acids. After removal of 7 bases from V and 7 bases from J, the junction contained 13 bases not matched to a gene. CDR1 is MDHEN and CDR2 is SYDVKM in the germline V gene. The CDR3 is CASTVHRGRGSGYTF. In DNA, the CDR3 is TGTGCCAGCACCGTACACAGGGGGCGAGGATCTGGCTACACCTTC.

The V gene is TRBV5-6, the J gene TRBJ2-3; 7 bases fit TRBD2. The CDR3 is 14 residues long. CDR1 is SGHDT, CDR2 YYEEEE, per germline. V was pared by 4 bases and J by 6 bases, with 8 bases of the junction left unmatched. Here the CDR3 DNA reads TGTGCCAGCAGCCAGGGAGGGCCGTGGGATACGCAGTATTTT. Residues: CASSQGGPWDTQYF.

The chain is built from TRBV11-2 and TRBJ1-2; D call uncertain. CDR3 length: 12 residues. Germline V gene sequence: CDR1 SGHAT, CDR2 FQNNGV. V lost 2 bases and J 8 bases, leaving 9 bases between the germline ends. In DNA, the CDR3 is TGTGCCAGCAGCTTAACTCCGGGAGGCTACACCTTC. It translates to CASSLTPGGYTF.

DNA of the CDR3: TGTGCCAGCAGTGAATATGGTAGCCGATCGGGGGAAAAACTGTTTTTT. It encodes CASSEYGSRSGEKLFF. V is TRBV25-1 and J is TRBJ1-4; D not resolved. The CDR3 consists of 16 residues. V lost 0 bases to trimming and J lost 8 bases, with 16 bases between them. Germline loops: CDR1 MGHDK, CDR2 SYGVNS.

The chain couples TRBV6-5 to TRBJ2-5; D unresolved. This CDR3 is built from 13 residues. Germline-derived CDR1 and CDR2 are MNHEY and SVGAGI. The V gene lost 5 bases and the J gene lost 6 bases, with 13 bases spanning the gap. The CDR3 DNA reads as TGTGCCAGCAGTAAACGTAGCTTTCAGACCCAGTACTTC. Its protein product is CASSKRSFQTQYF.

The rearrangement uses TRBV4-2 and TRBJ1-5; unclear D gene. The V end lost 5 bases, the J end lost 1 base, and 15 bases lay between the germline ends. Germline values: CDR1 LGHNA, CDR2 YNFKEQ. The CDR3 is 16 residues long. CDR3 DNA: TGTGCCAGCAGCTTGAGGAACCCCATAAGCAATCAGCCCCAGCATTTT. This encodes CASSLRNPISNQPQHF.

This clone occurred once. The CDR3 nucleotides read TGTGCCAGCAGCCCGAGGACAGGGATCTACGAGCAGTACTTC. Residues: CASSPRTGIYEQYF. The genes are TRBV5-8 and TRBJ2-7, with 8 bases that match TRBD1. V trimming: 4 bases; J trimming: 3 bases; junction bases outside the gene matches: 6. Germline lookup yields CDR1 SGHTS and CDR2 YDEGEE. The CDR3 consists of 14 residues.

The chain has TRBV18 and TRBJ2-5; 7 bases are a match to TRBD1. The J call is uncertain, as TRBJ2-7 better fits the DNA end. The CDR3 has 15 amino acids. In germline, CDR1 is KGHSH, CDR2 LQKENI. CDR3 DNA: TGTGCCAGCTCACCAAGTGGGACAGCAGTATACGAGCAGTACTTC. Translation gives CASSPSGTAVYEQYF.

CDR3 DNA sequence: TGCGCCAGCAGCTTGGGGGCAGCCTGGGACACTGAAGCTTTCTTT. It translates to CASSLGAAWDTEAFF. The genes are TRBV5-1 and TRBJ1-1; D ambiguous. Germline V gene sequence: CDR1 SGHRS, CDR2 YFSETQ. CDR3 length equals 15 residues. The ends were cut back, 0 bases at V and 3 bases at J, with 12 bases in the middle. The full variable domain, completed using reference TRBV5-1 and TRBJ1-1, is KAGVTQTPRYLIKTRGQQVTLSCSPISGHRSVSWYQQTPGQGLQFLFEYFSETQRNKGNFPGRFSGRQFSNSRSEMNVSTLELGDSALYLCASSLGAAWDTEAFFGQGTRLTVV.

The chain is built from TRBV18 and TRBJ1-1; D might be TRBD1 (6 bases). The CDR3 length is 16 residues. Germline loops: CDR1 KGHSH, CDR2 LQKENI. Trimming pared 2 bases from V and 2 bases from J, leaving 15 bases between. The CDR3 region has the DNA TGTGCCAGCTCACCAAGCCCCCCAGGGGCCAACACTGAAGCTTTCTTT. This encodes CASSPSPPGANTEAFF.

The J gene is TRBJ1-5, the V gene TRBV23-1; D is unresolved. TRBV23-1 is given ORF status, its function remaining uncertain. CDR3 length equals 10 residues. V lost 8 bases and J lost 3, with 2 bases in between. Written as DNA, the CDR3 is TGCGCCAGCTCCAATCAGCCCCAGCATTTT. Translating it yields CASSNQPQHF.

This clone was picked up one time. V gene TRBV7-3 combines with J gene TRBJ1-2; the D gene is possibly TRBD1 (5 bases). Per the germline V gene, CDR1 is SGHTA and CDR2 is FQGTGA. The CDR3 extends over 13 amino acids. Trimming pared 1 base from V and 4 bases from J, leaving 7 bases between. CDR3 coding DNA: TGTGCCAGCAGCTTAAGTGGGGCCTATGGCTACACCTTC. Its translation is CASSLSGAYGYTF.

The chain uses TRBV5-5 and TRBJ2-5; unclear D gene. CDR1 and CDR2 from the germline V gene are SGHKS and YYEKEE (reference sequence). The CDR3 covers 14 residues. V gave up 1 base and J gave up 7 bases, with 14 bases separating them. In nucleotides, the CDR3 is TGTGCCAGCAGCTTGCTGGATTCGGTAGGGACCCAGTACTTC. Encoded protein: CASSLLDSVGTQYF.

The chain uses TRBV5-4 and TRBJ1-1; 9 bases are a match to TRBD1. V shed 5 bases and J 1 base; nucleotides not matched to a gene: 6. The length of the CDR3 is 15 residues. Germline CDR1 and CDR2: SGHNT and YYREEE (reference sequence). In DNA, the CDR3 is TGTGCCAGCAGAAAACAGGGGGCAGGGAACACTGAAGCTTTCTTT. Amino acids: CASRKQGAGNTEAFF.

This clone has only a few counts. V and J are TRBV30 and TRBJ2-5; D is perhaps TRBD2 (5 bases). Germline V lookup: CDR1 GTSNPN, CDR2 SVGIG (reference sequence). Trimming took 1 base from V and 2 from J, leaving 8 bases between them. The CDR3 totals 13 residues. The CDR3 spells CAWSGRFQETQYF. CDR3 in DNA: TGTGCCTGGAGTGGGAGGTTTCAAGAGACCCAGTACTTC.

The chain uses TRBV7-8 and TRBJ2-6; no clear D gene. V lost 4 bases and J 1 base, leaving 5 bases between the germline ends. From germline, CDR1 is SGHVS and CDR2 FQNEAQ. CDR3 length equals 14 residues. CDR3 sequence: CASSSQSGANVLTF. The CDR3 region has the DNA TGTGCCAGCAGCTCCCAATCTGGGGCCAACGTCCTGACTTTC. The full variable domain, with the rest looked up from reference TRBV7-8 and TRBJ2-6, is GAGVSQSPRYKVAKRGQDVALRCDPISGHVSLFWYQQALGQGPEFLTYFQNEAQLDKSGLPSDRFFAERPEGSVSTLKIQRTQQEDSAVYLCASSSQSGANVLTFGAGSRLTVL.

The sample holds one count of this clone. The rearrangement links TRBV30 to TRBJ2-2; 7 bases map to TRBD1. Per the germline V gene, CDR1 is GTSNPN and CDR2 is SVGIG (reference sequence). J gave up 8 bases and V 2 bases, and 11 bases lay outside the gene matches. The CDR3 loop spans 15 amino acids. The CDR3, as DNA: TGTGCCTGGAGTAGACTACAGGGGTTGTCAGGGGAGCTGTTTTTT. It translates to CAWSRLQGLSGELFF.

The gene calls are TRBV6-6 and TRBJ1-3; D is ambiguous. The V and J ends lost 6 bases and 4 bases respectively, with 10 bases between them. The CDR3 is 13 residues long. Looked up from germline, CDR1 is MNHNY and CDR2 is SVGAGI (reference sequence). DNA of the CDR3: TGTGCCAGCAGCTTCAACCCGGGAAACACCATATATTTT. Its translation is CASSFNPGNTIYF.

The rearrangement uses TRBV18 and TRBJ2-1, with 7 bases matching TRBD2. J was trimmed by 2 bases and V by 2 bases; bases with no gene match: 3. The CDR3 extends over 15 amino acids. Germline assignment: CDR1 KGHSH and CDR2 LQKENI. DNA for the CDR3: TGTGCCAGCTCACCAGGCGGGAGCCCCTACAATGAGCAGTTCTTC. This gives the protein CASSPGGSPYNEQFF. Drawing the rest from reference TRBV18 and TRBJ2-1, the complete variable domain is NAGVMQNPRHLVRRRGQEARLRCSPMKGHSHVYWYRQLPEEGLKFMVYLQKENIIDESGMPKERFSAEFPKEGPSILRIQQVVRGDSAAYFCASSPGGSPYNEQFFGPGTRLTVL.

The chain recombines TRBV29-1 with TRBJ2-4; D may match TRBD1 or TRBD2 (5 bases each). This CDR3 has 15 residues. Per the germline V gene, CDR1 is SQVTM and CDR2 is ANQGSEA. V was cut by 7 bases and J by 6 bases, with 22 bases left in between. The CDR3 DNA sequence: TGCAGCGAGCCGAGGGGCTCAGGTTGTGGAAACATTCAGTACTTC. Translating it yields CSEPRGSGCGNIQYF.

This clone was counted between two and nine times. The rearrangement uses TRBV19 and TRBJ1-1; no reliable D call. The CDR3 runs to 13 residues. V lost 1 base and J lost 8, with 11 bases in between. Per the germline V gene, CDR1 is LNHDA and CDR2 is SQIVND (reference sequence). The CDR3 loop is CASSIGRNLEAFF. CDR3 nucleotide sequence: TGTGCCAGTAGTATAGGACGTAACTTAGAAGCTTTCTTT. Complete variable domain (other parts from reference TRBV19 and TRBJ1-1): DGGITQSPKYLFRKEGQNVTLSCEQNLNHDAMYWYRQDPGQGLRLIYYSQIVNDFQKGDIAEGYSVSREKKESFPLTVTSAQKNPTAFYLCASSIGRNLEAFFGQGTRLTVV.

The chain uses TRBV21-1 and TRBJ1-1. TRBV21-1 constitutes a pseudogene. This CDR3 region has 17 residues. The CDR3 loop reads CASSKKEVIRRDTEAFF. The CDR3 nucleotides read TGTGCCAGCAGCAAAAAAGAGGTTATCAGGCGAGACACTGAAGCTTTCTTT.

This clone appeared a few times. The chain is built from TRBV9 and TRBJ1-1; 7 nucleotides line up with TRBD1. CDR1 is SGDLS and CDR2 is YYNGEE in the germline V gene. This CDR3 has 15 residues. V shed 4 bases, J shed 2 bases, and the junction held 8 bases outside the gene matches. CDR3 in amino acids: CASSSRGGTNTEAFF. The DNA of the CDR3 is TGTGCCAGCAGCTCCAGGGGGGGGACAAACACTGAAGCTTTCTTT.